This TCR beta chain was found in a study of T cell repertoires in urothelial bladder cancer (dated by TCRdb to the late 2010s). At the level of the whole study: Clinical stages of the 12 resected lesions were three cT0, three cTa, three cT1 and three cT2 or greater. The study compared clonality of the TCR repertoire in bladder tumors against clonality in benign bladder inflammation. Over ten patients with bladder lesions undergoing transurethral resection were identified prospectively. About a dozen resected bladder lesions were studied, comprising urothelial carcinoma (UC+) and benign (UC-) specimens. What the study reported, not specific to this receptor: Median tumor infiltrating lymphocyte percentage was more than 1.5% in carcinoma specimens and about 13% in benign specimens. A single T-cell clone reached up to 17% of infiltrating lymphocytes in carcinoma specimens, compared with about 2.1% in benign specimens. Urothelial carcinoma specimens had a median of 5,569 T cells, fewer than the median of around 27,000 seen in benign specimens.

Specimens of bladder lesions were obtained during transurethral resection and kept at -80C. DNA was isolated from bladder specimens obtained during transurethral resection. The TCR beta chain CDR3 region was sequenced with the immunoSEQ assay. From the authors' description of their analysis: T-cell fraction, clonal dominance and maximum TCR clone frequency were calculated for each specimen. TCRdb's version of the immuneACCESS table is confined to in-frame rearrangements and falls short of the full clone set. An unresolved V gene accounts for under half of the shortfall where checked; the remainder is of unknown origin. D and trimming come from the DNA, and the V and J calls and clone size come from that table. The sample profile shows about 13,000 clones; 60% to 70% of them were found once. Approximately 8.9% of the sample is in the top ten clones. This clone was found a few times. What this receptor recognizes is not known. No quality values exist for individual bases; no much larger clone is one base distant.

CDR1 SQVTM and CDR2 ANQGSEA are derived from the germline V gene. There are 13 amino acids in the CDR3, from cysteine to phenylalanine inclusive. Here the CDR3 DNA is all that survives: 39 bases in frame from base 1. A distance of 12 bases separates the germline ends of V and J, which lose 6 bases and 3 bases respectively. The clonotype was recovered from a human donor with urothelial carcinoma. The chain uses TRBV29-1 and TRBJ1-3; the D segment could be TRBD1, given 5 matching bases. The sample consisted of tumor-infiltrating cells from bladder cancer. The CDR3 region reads CSVLRDFGNTIYF. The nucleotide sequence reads TGCAGCGTCCTACGGGACTTTGGAAACACCATATATTTT.